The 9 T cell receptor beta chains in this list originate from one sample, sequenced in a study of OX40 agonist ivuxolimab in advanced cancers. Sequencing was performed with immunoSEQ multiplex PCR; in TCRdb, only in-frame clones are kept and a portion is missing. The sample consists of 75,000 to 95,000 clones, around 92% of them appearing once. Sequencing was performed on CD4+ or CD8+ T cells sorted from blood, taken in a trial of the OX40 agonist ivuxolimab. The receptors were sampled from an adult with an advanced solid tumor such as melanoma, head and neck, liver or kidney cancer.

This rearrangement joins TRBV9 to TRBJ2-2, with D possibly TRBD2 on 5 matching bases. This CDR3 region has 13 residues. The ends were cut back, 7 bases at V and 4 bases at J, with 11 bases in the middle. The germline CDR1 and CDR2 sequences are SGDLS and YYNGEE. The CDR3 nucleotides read TGTGCCAGCTCGGCAGCGGCCACCGGGGAGCTGTTTTTT. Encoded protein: CASSAAATGELFF.

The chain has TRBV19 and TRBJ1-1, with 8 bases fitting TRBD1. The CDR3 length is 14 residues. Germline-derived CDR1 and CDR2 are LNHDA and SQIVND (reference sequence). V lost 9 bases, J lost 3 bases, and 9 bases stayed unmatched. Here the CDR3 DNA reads TGTGCCAGCCGGGCCGACAGGGGTTACACTGAAGCTTTCTTT. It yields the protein CASRADRGYTEAFF. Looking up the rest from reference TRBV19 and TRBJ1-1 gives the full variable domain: DGGITQSPKYLFRKEGQNVTLSCEQNLNHDAMYWYRQDPGQGLRLIYYSQIVNDFQKGDIAEGYSVSREKKESFPLTVTSAQKNPTAFYLCASRADRGYTEAFFGQGTRLTVV.

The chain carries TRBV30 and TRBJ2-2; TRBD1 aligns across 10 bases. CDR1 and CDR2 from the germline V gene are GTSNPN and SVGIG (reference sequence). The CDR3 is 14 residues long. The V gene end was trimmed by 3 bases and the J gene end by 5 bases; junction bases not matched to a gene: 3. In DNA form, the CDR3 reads TGTGCCTGGAGCGGACAGGGGGGTACCGGGGAGCTGTTTTTT. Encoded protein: CAWSGQGGTGELFF.

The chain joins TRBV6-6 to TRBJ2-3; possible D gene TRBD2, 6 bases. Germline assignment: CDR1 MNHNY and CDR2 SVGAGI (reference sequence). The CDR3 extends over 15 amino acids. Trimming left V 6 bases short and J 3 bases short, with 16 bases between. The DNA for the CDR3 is TGTGCCAGCAGCCAGAGGGCGGGACCGACAGATACGCAGTATTTT. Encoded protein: CASSQRAGPTDTQYF.

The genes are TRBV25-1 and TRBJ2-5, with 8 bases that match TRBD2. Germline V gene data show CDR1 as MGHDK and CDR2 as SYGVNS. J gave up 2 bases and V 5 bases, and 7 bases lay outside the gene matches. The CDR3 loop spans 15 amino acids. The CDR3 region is CASSTREGRQETQYF. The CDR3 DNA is TGTGCCAGCAGTACCCGGGAGGGCCGTCAAGAGACCCAGTACTTC.

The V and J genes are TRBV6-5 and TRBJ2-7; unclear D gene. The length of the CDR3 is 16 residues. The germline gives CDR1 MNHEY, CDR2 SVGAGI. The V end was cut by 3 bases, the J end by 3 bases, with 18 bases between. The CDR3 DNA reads TGTGCCAGCAGTTATCGGCGGTTTGGGCAAAACTACGAGCAGTACTTC. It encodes CASSYRRFGQNYEQYF.

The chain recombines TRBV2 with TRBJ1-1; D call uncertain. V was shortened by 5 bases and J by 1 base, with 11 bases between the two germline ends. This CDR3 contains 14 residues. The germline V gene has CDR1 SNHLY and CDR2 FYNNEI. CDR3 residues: CASSFARRNTEAFF. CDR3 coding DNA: TGTGCCAGCAGTTTCGCTCGACGGAACACTGAAGCTTTCTTT.

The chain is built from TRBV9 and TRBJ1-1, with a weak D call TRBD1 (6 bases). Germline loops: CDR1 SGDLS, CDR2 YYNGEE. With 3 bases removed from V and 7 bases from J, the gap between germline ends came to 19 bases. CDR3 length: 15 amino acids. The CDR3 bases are TGTGCCAGCAGCGCACCCGGGGGGGGGCATGTTGAAGCTTTCTTT. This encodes CASSAPGGGHVEAFF.

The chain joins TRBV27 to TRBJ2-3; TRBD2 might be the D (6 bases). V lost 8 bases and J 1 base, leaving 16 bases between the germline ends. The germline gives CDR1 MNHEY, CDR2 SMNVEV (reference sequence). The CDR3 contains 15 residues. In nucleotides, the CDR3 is TGTGCCAGCCTAAGTTGGGGGGAGGGCACAGATACGCAGTATTTT. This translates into CASLSWGEGTDTQYF.